These 30 T cell receptor beta chains share one sample of origin, sequenced in a study of T cell clonotyping in hematopoietic cell transplantation. The protocol was immunoSEQ multiplex PCR, while the TCRdb copy is restricted to in-frame clones and leaves out a portion. The sample yields 25,000 to 30,000 clones, 85% to 95% seen once. Time point in this sample: recipient sample about 28 days before transplant, after cytoreduction. The sample in question was peripheral blood mononuclear cells, obtained before stem cell transplant. The receptors were gathered from a middle-aged man with acute myeloid leukemia. Some clones in this sample may be carry-over from other donors' samples.

The rearrangement uses TRBV28 and TRBJ2-4; TRBD2 aligns across 10 bases. This CDR3 is 13 amino acids long. Trimming removed 10 bases from V and 1 base from J; junction bases left unmatched: 1. The germline CDR1 and CDR2 sequences are MDHEN and SYDVKM. Here the CDR3 reads CATAGGAKNIQYF. Here the CDR3 DNA reads TGTGCCACAGCGGGAGGGGCCAAAAACATTCAGTACTTC.

The V gene is TRBV11-2, the J gene TRBJ2-1; D unclear. Trimming removed 1 base from V and 4 bases from J, with 5 bases in between. Germline assignment: CDR1 SGHAT and CDR2 FQNNGV. The CDR3 has 13 residues. The CDR3 here is CASSLGAYNEQFF. The DNA for the CDR3 is TGTGCCAGCAGCTTAGGCGCGTACAATGAGCAGTTCTTC. The full variable domain, completed using reference TRBV11-2 and TRBJ2-1, is EAGVAQSPRYKIIEKRQSVAFWCNPISGHATLYWYQQILGQGPKLLIQFQNNGVVDDSQLPKDRFSAERLKGVDSTLKIQPAKLEDSAVYLCASSLGAYNEQFFGPGTRLTVL.

The rearrangement uses TRBV25-1 and TRBJ2-1, with D possibly being TRBD1 or TRBD2 (5 bases each). There are 11 residues in the CDR3. Trimming removed 4 bases from V and 13 bases from J, with 11 bases in between. The germline V gene has CDR1 MGHDK and CDR2 SYGVNS. CDR3 in amino acids: CASSGGPIQFF. The DNA for the CDR3 is TGTGCCAGCAGTGGGGGACCCATACAGTTCTTC.

This clone has more than one count but fewer than ten. V and J are TRBV2 and TRBJ2-2; weak D call: TRBD1 (6 bases). The CDR3 length is 15 residues. The germline CDR1 and CDR2 sequences are SNHLY and FYNNEI. Between the trimmed V and J ends, which lost 4 bases and 1 base, there was a span of 10 bases. Here the CDR3 DNA reads TGTGCCAGCAGTGGAAGGGGACAGAACACCGGGGAGCTGTTTTTT. This sequence encodes CASSGRGQNTGELFF.

This clone was recorded once. This sequence joins TRBV13 and TRBJ2-5; D possibly matches TRBD1 or TRBD2 (5 bases each). V lost 3 bases and J 4 bases, leaving 9 bases between the germline ends. Germline lookup yields CDR1 PRHDT and CDR2 FYEKMQ (reference sequence). The CDR3 has 13 residues. This chain's CDR3 is CASSFAGTETQYF. The CDR3 DNA reads as TGTGCCAGCAGCTTTGCAGGGACAGAGACCCAGTACTTC.

The chain has TRBV5-5 and TRBJ1-5, with D perhaps matching TRBD1 (6 bases). The germline CDR1 and CDR2 sequences are SGHKS and YYEKEE (reference sequence). The ends were cut back, 2 bases at V and 0 bases at J, with 9 bases in the middle. The CDR3 totals 15 residues. The CDR3 protein is CASSFGQNSNQPQHF. The CDR3 coding sequence is TGTGCCAGCAGCTTCGGACAGAATAGCAATCAGCCCCAGCATTTT. Full variable domain (missing parts from reference TRBV5-5 and TRBJ1-5): DAGVTQSPTHLIKTRGQQVTLRCSPISGHKSVSWYQQVLGQGPQFIFQYYEKEERGRGNFPDRFSARQFPNYSSELNVNALLLGDSALYLCASSFGQNSNQPQHFGDGTRLSIL.

V is TRBV11-2 and J is TRBJ2-1; D uncertain. This CDR3 is built from 11 residues. Trimming removed 4 bases from V and 12 bases from J, with 10 bases in between. Germline V lookup: CDR1 SGHAT, CDR2 FQNNGV. The CDR3 region is CASSSPDGQFF. The CDR3 DNA follows: TGTGCCAGCAGCTCACCCGACGGGCAGTTCTTC.

This clone appeared once. The J gene is TRBJ1-4, the V gene TRBV28; 7 nucleotides agree with TRBD1. Trimming cost V 8 bases and J 6 bases; bases outside gene matches: 6. The CDR3 extends over 13 amino acids. Germline CDR1 reads MDHEN; CDR2 reads SYDVKM. In DNA, the CDR3 is TGTGCCAGCCTTTCCAGGGGGGATGAAAAACTGTTTTTT. This encodes CASLSRGDEKLFF. The variable domain in full, completed from reference TRBV28 and TRBJ1-4, reads DVKVTQSSRYLVKRTGEKVFLECVQDMDHENMFWYRQDPGLGLRLIYFSYDVKMKEKGDIPEGYSVSREKKERFSLILESASTNQTSMYLCASLSRGDEKLFFGSGTQLSVL.

The chain has TRBV7-2 and TRBJ2-7; 11 nucleotides agree with TRBD2. J lost 5 bases, V lost 3 bases, and 9 bases had no gene match. Per germline, CDR1 SGHTA and CDR2 FQGNSA. CDR3 length equals 16 residues. The CDR3 protein is CASSLRTSGRRDEQYF. Here the CDR3 DNA reads TGTGCCAGCAGCTTGCGTACTAGCGGGAGAAGAGACGAGCAGTACTTC.

The sample holds a few counts of this clone. V and J are TRBV2 and TRBJ2-7, with a tentative D call TRBD1 (6 bases). The CDR3 has 14 residues. Germline V gene data show CDR1 as SNHLY and CDR2 as FYNNEI. The V gene lost 4 bases and the J gene lost 7 bases, with 17 bases spanning the gap. CDR3 residues: CASSAGTPTWEQYF. CDR3 DNA sequence: TGTGCCAGCAGTGCCGGGACACCGACGTGGGAGCAGTACTTC. Variable domain in full (rest from reference TRBV2 and TRBJ2-7): EPEVTQTPSHQVTQMGQEVILRCVPISNHLYFYWYRQILGQKVEFLVSFYNNEISEKSEIFDDQFSVERPDGSNFTLKIRSTKLEDSAMYFCASSAGTPTWEQYFGPGTRLTVT.

The CDR3 loop reads CASSSLVDNEAFF. Written as DNA, the CDR3 is TGCGCCAGCAGCTCGTTGGTCGACAACGAAGCTTTCTTT. The V gene is TRBV5-1, the J gene TRBJ1-1; D unresolved. Trimming left V 3 bases short and J 8 bases short, with 14 bases between. Germline loops: CDR1 SGHRS, CDR2 YFSETQ. There are 13 residues in the CDR3.

V and J are TRBV27 and TRBJ2-3; D gene unclear. Germline loops: CDR1 MNHEY, CDR2 SMNVEV (reference sequence). This CDR3 has 16 residues. Between the trimmed V and J ends, which lost 6 bases and 5 bases, there was a span of 21 bases. The CDR3 nucleotides are TGTGCCAGCAGCCCGCGGACCCTTCCACCCGGAGATACGCAGTATTTT. Encoded protein: CASSPRTLPPGDTQYF.

The chain employs TRBV5-1 and TRBJ2-1; tentatively, D is TRBD2 (6 bases). The CDR3 is made up of 16 amino acids. CDR1 is SGHRS and CDR2 is YFSETQ in the germline V gene. Trimming left V 0 bases short and J 1 base short, with 11 bases between. DNA of the CDR3: TGCGCCAGCAGCTTGGCGGGGGTTGGGTCCTACAATGAGCAGTTCTTC. Translating it yields CASSLAGVGSYNEQFF.

This rearrangement joins TRBV28 to TRBJ1-4; D uncertain. This CDR3 contains 12 residues. From germline, CDR1 is MDHEN and CDR2 SYDVKM. Deletions cut 5 bases from V and 7 bases from J, with 8 bases between. The CDR3 reads CASSREREKLFF. The CDR3 nucleotides are TGTGCCAGCAGTAGAGAGCGTGAAAAACTGTTTTTT.

This clone was observed once. The V call is TRBV19, the J call TRBJ1-5, with 8 bases matching TRBD1. The germline V gene has CDR1 LNHDA and CDR2 SQIVND (reference sequence). The CDR3 totals 16 residues. Unmatched junction bases numbered 13, after V lost 6 bases and J lost 6 bases. CDR3 sequence (DNA): TGTGCCAGTAGCGAATCTAATACAGGGGGTAGTCAGCCCCAGCATTTT. This sequence encodes CASSESNTGGSQPQHF.

The rearrangement joins TRBV4-3 to TRBJ2-3; TRBD2 matches at 7 bases. The CDR3 sequence is 18 residues long. The V gene end was trimmed by 0 bases and the J gene end by 3 bases; junction bases not matched to a gene: 12. Germline V gene data show CDR1 as LGHNA and CDR2 as YSLEER. The CDR3 sequence is CASSQDWGRGGWTDTQYF. Here the CDR3 DNA reads TGCGCCAGCAGCCAAGATTGGGGGAGGGGAGGGTGGACAGATACGCAGTATTTT.

A few counts support this clone. The chain joins TRBV11-2 to TRBJ2-7; tentatively, D is TRBD1 (6 bases). The CDR3 spans 13 residues. V was trimmed by 5 bases and J by 6 bases, leaving 14 bases between them. Per germline, CDR1 SGHAT and CDR2 FQNNGV. CDR3 DNA: TGTGCCAGCAGCGGACGGACAGAAGCCGAGCAGTACTTC. Protein sequence: CASSGRTEAEQYF.

The CDR3 is CASALEPGPGELFF. CDR3 bases: TGCGCCAGCGCTCTTGAACCCGGGCCTGGGGAGCTGTTTTTT. The V gene is TRBV4-1, the J gene TRBJ2-2; D not certain. The V gene lost 8 bases and the J gene lost 8 bases, with 18 bases spanning the gap. Per the germline V gene, CDR1 is MGHRA and CDR2 is YSYEKL. The CDR3 is made up of 14 amino acids.

The chain joins TRBV7-3 to TRBJ1-1; TRBD1 agrees at 9 bases. V was clipped by 3 bases and J by 7 bases; unmatched bases: 3. Germline values: CDR1 SGHTA, CDR2 FQGTGA. The CDR3 runs 13 residues. The CDR3 bases are TGTGCCAGCAGCTTGGGGACAGGGTTTGAAGCTTTCTTT. Translation gives CASSLGTGFEAFF. The whole variable domain, remainder taken from reference TRBV7-3 and TRBJ1-1, is GAGVSQTPSNKVTEKGKYVELRCDPISGHTALYWYRQSLGQGPEFLIYFQGTGAADDSGLPNDRFFAVRPEGSVSTLKIQRTERGDSAVYLCASSLGTGFEAFFGQGTRLTVV.

This chain links TRBV7-2 with TRBJ2-1; TRBD1 aligns across 7 bases. Germline V gene lookup returns CDR1 SGHTA and CDR2 FQGNSA. Trimming cost V 0 bases and J 7 bases; bases outside gene matches: 6. The CDR3 extends over 15 amino acids. CDR3 DNA: TGTGCCAGCAGCTTAGCGGCCAGGGGGTGGAATGAGCAGTTCTTC. This gives the protein CASSLAARGWNEQFF.

The rearrangement uses TRBV29-1 and TRBJ2-7; D might be TRBD1 (6 bases). The CDR3 is 13 amino acids. With 3 bases removed from V and 0 bases from J, the gap between germline ends came to 9 bases. From germline, CDR1 is SQVTM and CDR2 ANQGSEA. CDR3 nucleotides: TGCAGCGTTGATGAGGACAGCTCCTACGAGCAGTACTTC. As protein: CSVDEDSSYEQYF.

The gene calls are TRBV7-2 and TRBJ1-3, with D unresolved. The CDR3 is 14 residues long. V was shortened by 0 bases and J by 3 bases, with 6 bases between the two germline ends. Germline values: CDR1 SGHTA, CDR2 FQGNSA. Here the CDR3 reads CASSLAKSGNTIYF. CDR3 DNA: TGTGCCAGCAGCTTAGCGAAGAGTGGAAACACCATATATTTT.

The chain joins TRBV5-1 to TRBJ2-2; 9 bases fit TRBD1. With 2 bases clipped from V and 2 bases from J, the junction kept 4 bases outside the gene matches. The CDR3 length is 16 residues. CDR1 SGHRS and CDR2 YFSETQ come from the germline V gene. The DNA of the CDR3 is TGCGCCAGCAGCTTCTCGGGACAGGGAAACACCGGGGAGCTGTTTTTT. This translates into CASSFSGQGNTGELFF. The full variable domain, with the rest looked up from reference TRBV5-1 and TRBJ2-2, is KAGVTQTPRYLIKTRGQQVTLSCSPISGHRSVSWYQQTPGQGLQFLFEYFSETQRNKGNFPGRFSGRQFSNSRSEMNVSTLELGDSALYLCASSFSGQGNTGELFFGEGSRLTVL.

The chain uses TRBV5-4 and TRBJ2-7, with D unresolved. Germline CDR1 reads SGHNT; CDR2 reads YYREEE (reference sequence). The V and J ends lost 0 bases and 3 bases respectively, with 7 bases between them. The CDR3 runs 13 residues. As DNA, the CDR3 is TGTGCCAGCAGCTTGGCCTCGGGCTACGAGCAGTACTTC. Amino acids: CASSLASGYEQYF. The full variable domain, in which reference TRBV5-4 and TRBJ2-7 provide the parts outside the CDR3, is ETGVTQSPTHLIKTRGQQVTLRCSSQSGHNTVSWYQQALGQGPQFIFQYYREEENGRGNFPPRFSGLQFPNYSSELNVNALELDDSALYLCASSLASGYEQYFGPGTRLTVT.

V usage is TRBV28 and J usage is TRBJ2-5; TRBD1 or TRBD2 may be the D gene (5 bases each). V lost 4 bases to trimming and J lost 4 bases, with 13 bases between them. The CDR3 has 14 amino acids. The germline gives CDR1 MDHEN, CDR2 SYDVKM. CDR3 loop: CASSSPIGAETQYF. In DNA, the CDR3 is TGTGCCAGCAGTTCCCCTATCGGGGCAGAGACCCAGTACTTC.

This chain uses TRBV30 with TRBJ1-1; 8 nucleotides align to TRBD1. J lost 8 bases, V lost 4 bases, and 3 bases had no gene match. The CDR3 spans 11 residues. CDR1 and CDR2 (germline): GTSNPN, SVGIG (reference sequence). The CDR3 loop reads CAWTGQGEAFF. In DNA, the CDR3 is TGTGCCTGGACCGGACAGGGCGAAGCTTTCTTT. Drawing the rest from reference TRBV30 and TRBJ1-1, the complete variable domain is SQTIHQWPATLVQPVGSPLSLECTVEGTSNPNLYWYRQAAGRGLQLLFYSVGIGQISSEVPQNLSASRPQDRQFILSSKKLLLSDSGFYLCAWTGQGEAFFGQGTRLTVV.

The chain has TRBV6-5 and TRBJ1-2; TRBD1 matches at 8 bases. J was trimmed by 6 bases and V by 4 bases; bases with no gene match: 10. From germline, CDR1 is MNHEY and CDR2 SVGAGI. The length of the CDR3 is 15 residues. The CDR3 sequence: CASSSPGQGVNGYTF. CDR3 sequence (DNA): TGTGCCAGCAGTTCTCCCGGACAGGGCGTCAATGGCTACACCTTC.

V is TRBV5-4 and J is TRBJ2-2, with D unresolved. The length of the CDR3 is 14 residues. V was shortened by 1 base and J by 1 base, with 5 bases between the two germline ends. CDR1 is SGHNT and CDR2 is YYREEE in the germline V gene (reference sequence). In DNA form, the CDR3 reads TGTGCCAGCAGCTTGTACAGGAACACCGGGGAGCTGTTTTTT. Its translation: CASSLYRNTGELFF.

This rearrangement joins TRBV9 to TRBJ2-1, with D perhaps TRBD1 or TRBD2 (5 bases each). The CDR3 extends over 15 amino acids. Trimming took off 4 bases at V and 12 bases at J, with 23 bases between the two ends. The germline gives CDR1 SGDLS, CDR2 YYNGEE. For the CDR3, the DNA is TGTGCCAGCAGCTCCACTAGGGCCGGCGTCGGGACGCAGTTCTTC. Amino acids: CASSSTRAGVGTQFF.

The rearrangement uses TRBV5-1 and TRBJ2-6; D uncertain. Germline lookup yields CDR1 SGHRS and CDR2 YFSETQ. V was cut by 4 bases and J by 0 bases, with 8 bases left in between. The CDR3 loop spans 15 amino acids. DNA for the CDR3: TGCGCCAGCAGCCCCCGTATCTCTGGGGCCAACGTCCTGACTTTC. Translating it yields CASSPRISGANVLTF.